This TCR beta chain was observed in a study of cytomegalovirus exposure and HLA in healthy donors. With 4 bases clipped from V and 0 bases from J, the junction kept 15 bases outside the gene matches. Per germline, CDR1 SGHRS and CDR2 YFSETQ. This CDR3 has 18 residues. PCR employed 60 Vbeta and 13 Jbeta primers. Generated by immunoSEQ multiplex PCR, the TCRdb table keeps only in-frame clones and is missing some. The sample holds some 150,000 clones. The source material was PBMCs. This TCR came from a man between 35 and 55 years old in good health and CMV-seronegative. This sequence joins TRBV5-1 and TRBJ1-2; 7 nucleotides agree with TRBD1. In DNA form, the CDR3 reads TGCGCCAGCAGCCGAGGTCCCTCCGGGACAGATCCTAACTATGGCTACACCTTC. This sequence encodes CASSRGPSGTDPNYGYTF.